These 21 T cell receptor beta chains were all obtained from the same sample, sequenced in a study of blood T cells in healthy people across ages (dated by TCRdb to between 2015 and 2016). The library was obtained by 5' RACE. For sequencing, an Illumina HiSeq 2500 was employed. A second about 7 to 11 cycle PCR used a sample-barcoded 5' primer and a J-beta primer mix. TCRdb reworked the public reads: Q25 trimming with fastp, MiXCR clone assembly, productive beta chains retained. Identical CDR3 protein sequences are pooled into one entry, listed with their most common genes and DNA. In all, the sample holds about 1.8 million distinct CDR3 sequences, and roughly 49% of those were seen once. The ten largest clonotypes hold over 2% of the sample. Sequenced input: blood. The receptors come from a woman aged 40 to 55 in good health.

This clonotype was recorded a few times. The rearrangement links TRBV20-1 to TRBJ2-7; D perhaps matches TRBD1 (5 bases). Per the germline V gene, CDR1 is DFQATT and CDR2 is SNEGSKA (reference sequence). V was shortened by 6 bases and J by 7 bases, with 16 bases between the two germline ends. The CDR3 is made up of 12 amino acids. The CDR3 nucleotides read TGCAGTGCCCGGACGGCAGGGCATGAGCAGTACTTC. It translates to CSARTAGHEQYF.

This clonotype was detected only a few times. The chain uses TRBV12-3 or TRBV12-4 and TRBJ1-1; D remains ambiguous. CDR3 length equals 11 residues. Trimming removed 5 bases from V and 8 bases from J, with 9 bases in between. The CDR3 loop is CASSEGPEAFF. CDR3 DNA sequence: TGTGCCAGCAGTGAAGGGCCCGAAGCTTTCTTT.

CDR3 DNA sequence: TGCAGCGTCGGAAACAGGGCGGCGAACTATGGCTACACCTTC. This translates into CSVGNRAANYGYTF. This rearrangement joins TRBV29-1 to TRBJ1-2; tentatively, D is TRBD1 (6 bases). This CDR3 region has 14 residues. Germline CDR1 is SQVTM and CDR2 is ANQGSEA. V lost 6 bases and J 2 bases, leaving 16 bases between the germline ends.

This clonotype was detected only a few times. The chain uses TRBV29-1 and TRBJ2-1; 7 nucleotides align to TRBD2. V lost 4 bases, J lost 7 bases, and 13 bases stayed unmatched. In germline, CDR1 is SQVTM, CDR2 ANQGSEA. The CDR3 is 15 amino acids. The CDR3 region has the DNA TGCAGCGTTGGTTATAGTCTAGCGGACGGGAATGAGCAGTTCTTC. The encoded protein is CSVGYSLADGNEQFF.

The rearrangement links TRBV9 to TRBJ1-6, with a weak D call TRBD1 (6 bases). Trimming removed 0 bases from V and 10 bases from J, with 17 bases in between. Germline lookup yields CDR1 SGDLS and CDR2 YYNGEE. This CDR3 spans 16 amino acids. CDR3 sequence reads: CASSVGAGERGSPLHF. The CDR3 region has the DNA TGTGCCAGCAGCGTAGGAGCAGGGGAACGGGGATCACCCCTCCACTTT. The variable domain in full, with the rest retrieved from reference TRBV9 and TRBJ1-6, is DSGVTQTPKHLITATGQRVTLRCSPRSGDLSVYWYQQSLDQGLQFLIQYYNGEERAKGNILERFSAQQFPDLHSELNLSSLELGDSALYFCASSVGAGERGSPLHFGNGTRLTVT.

A word on this clonotype: The junction does not match germline at one end; this may be a read error. V gene TRBV20-1 combines with J gene TRBJ2-5; D unclear. There are 13 residues in the CDR3. CDR1 is DFQATT and CDR2 is SNEGSKA in the germline V gene (reference sequence). CDR3 in DNA: TGCGGTGCTAGAGATGTGAACGGGGAGACCCAGTACTTC. Its translation is CGARDVNGETQYF.

Points on this clonotype: A read error may account for a junction end that differs from germline. V is TRBV2 and J is TRBJ1-2; 7 bases line up with TRBD1. The CDR3 length is 15 residues. Germline CDR1 is SNHLY and CDR2 is FYNNEI. This CDR3 reads CASSGTGSLYYGYTF. The CDR3 nucleotides read TGTGCCAGCAGTGGGACAGGCTCTTTGTACTACGGCTACACCTTC.

J is TRBJ2-7 and V is TRBV4-1; the D gene is possibly TRBD1 (6 bases). The germline V gene encodes CDR1 MGHRA and CDR2 YSYEKL. The ends were cut back, 4 bases at V and 0 bases at J, with 28 bases in the middle. This CDR3 is built from 20 residues. The CDR3 spells CASSPLIKIARGQSSYEQYF. The CDR3 nucleotides are TGCGCCAGCAGCCCCCTGATAAAGATAGCCAGGGGCCAAAGCTCCTACGAGCAGTACTTC.

This clonotype was seen only a few times. The J gene is TRBJ2-1, the V gene TRBV4-3; 10 bases fit TRBD2. From germline, CDR1 is LGHNA and CDR2 YSLEER. This CDR3 has 16 amino acids. V lost 2 bases, J lost 10 bases, and 11 bases stayed unmatched. CDR3 DNA: TGCGCCAGCAGCCAACTTAAAGCGGGGGGGCCTCGGGAGCAGTTCTTC. This codes for CASSQLKAGGPREQFF.

The chain combines TRBV9 with TRBJ1-6; no clear D. The V end lost 3 bases, the J end lost 12 bases, and 13 bases lay between the germline ends. The germline V gene encodes CDR1 SGDLS and CDR2 YYNGEE. The CDR3 sequence is 13 residues long. CDR3 nucleotide sequence: TGTGCCAGCAGCGCAAGGTCAGGTGGACCCCTCCACTTT. This encodes CASSARSGGPLHF.

There are a few counts of this clonotype. The DNA for the CDR3 is TGCAGTGCTTCTATCATAGCGGGGGGTCTCCAAGAGACCCAGTACTTC. Translation gives CSASIIAGGLQETQYF. The chain joins TRBV20-1 to TRBJ2-5; 10 nucleotides align to TRBD2. Germline values: CDR1 DFQATT, CDR2 SNEGSKA (reference sequence). After removal of 5 bases from V and 1 base from J, the junction contained 10 bases not matched to a gene. This CDR3 is 16 amino acids long.

This clonotype was counted between two and nine times. J is TRBJ2-1 and V is TRBV14, with 7 nucleotides matching TRBD2. The CDR3 loop spans 12 amino acids. Trimming removed 6 bases from V and 9 bases from J; junction bases left unmatched: 5. From germline, CDR1 is SGHDN and CDR2 FVKESK. For the CDR3, the DNA is TGTGCCAGCAGGGCTAGCGGAGGTGAGCAGTTCTTC. Amino acid sequence: CASRASGGEQFF.

This clonotype was detected a few times. V and J are TRBV2 and TRBJ2-1, with 7 bases aligning to TRBD2. Trimming removed 5 bases from V and 5 bases from J; junction bases left unmatched: 6. Germline CDR1 reads SNHLY; CDR2 reads FYNNEI. The CDR3 runs 14 residues. The CDR3 sequence: CASSWGGLNNEQFF. DNA for the CDR3: TGTGCCAGCAGTTGGGGGGGACTCAACAATGAGCAGTTCTTC.

This clonotype was found a few times. The CDR3 DNA is TGTGCTAGTGGACGTGACAGGGGCAATGAGCAGTTCTTC. This translates into CASGRDRGNEQFF. J is TRBJ2-1 and V is TRBV12-5, with 8 bases identical to TRBD1. Germline CDR1 and CDR2: LGHNT and FRNRAP. This CDR3 contains 13 residues. Trimming took 6 bases from V and 6 from J; bases not matched to a gene: 4.

The chain combines TRBV6-5 with TRBJ1-2; 7 bases are shared with TRBD1. The J segment lost 1 base and the V segment lost 2 bases, leaving 4 bases of the junction unmatched. The CDR3 consists of 15 residues. Germline lookup yields CDR1 MNHEY and CDR2 SVGAGI. CDR3 in DNA: TGTGCCAGCAGTTACGACAGGGCTCGTAACTATGGCTACACCTTC. It encodes CASSYDRARNYGYTF.

This clonotype was recorded at least ten times. The V and J genes are TRBV7-2 and TRBJ2-3; TRBD1 matches 8 bases. V trimming: 5 bases; J trimming: 6 bases; junction bases outside the gene matches: 4. The germline V gene encodes CDR1 SGHTA and CDR2 FQGNSA. CDR3 length equals 13 residues. The DNA for the CDR3 is TGTGCCAGCAGCCGCCGGGACAGGGATACGCAGTATTTT. Its protein product is CASSRRDRDTQYF.

This clonotype has only a few counts. V usage is TRBV12-3 or TRBV12-4 and J usage is TRBJ2-3; D unresolved. The CDR3 is made up of 14 amino acids. Trimming stripped 4 bases from V and 1 base from J, with 9 bases between. In DNA form, the CDR3 reads TGTGCCAGCAGTTCCACCATTCGCACAGATACGCAGTATTTT. It is translated as CASSSTIRTDTQYF.

The chain carries TRBV20-1 and TRBJ1-2; 7 nucleotides agree with TRBD1. Losses at the gene ends were 4 bases for V and 0 bases for J; bases not matched to a gene: 11. In germline, CDR1 is DFQATT, CDR2 SNEGSKA (reference sequence). This CDR3 has 16 amino acids. In nucleotides, the CDR3 is TGCAGTGCTACACCCGTGGGGCAGGGGGCTAACTATGGCTACACCTTC. It encodes CSATPVGQGANYGYTF.

A single count supports this clonotype. The chain carries TRBV25-1 and TRBJ2-3; D ambiguous. The CDR3 extends over 17 amino acids. In germline, CDR1 is MGHDK, CDR2 SYGVNS. The germline V and J ends were trimmed by 2 bases and 7 bases, with 22 bases remaining between them. CDR3: CASSETFVRVVGNTQYF. CDR3 DNA sequence: TGTGCCAGCAGTGAAACATTTGTGAGAGTTGTGGGTAATACGCAGTATTTT.

This clonotype was counted ten times or more. The chain couples TRBV4-3 to TRBJ2-4, with a weak D call TRBD1 (6 bases). Germline CDR1 reads LGHNA; CDR2 reads YSLEER. The CDR3 runs 17 residues. Trimming pared 2 bases from V and 1 base from J, leaving 15 bases between. The CDR3 protein is CASSQNRGYGAKNIQYF. The CDR3 DNA reads as TGCGCCAGCAGCCAAAATAGGGGGTATGGGGCCAAAAACATTCAGTACTTC.

This clonotype was seen ten or more times. The chain uses TRBV4-2 and TRBJ2-4, with 9 bases matching TRBD2. V lost 0 bases, J lost 4 bases, and 4 bases stayed unmatched. Germline lookup yields CDR1 LGHNA and CDR2 YNFKEQ. The CDR3 is made up of 16 amino acids. The CDR3 DNA reads as TGTGCCAGCAGCCAAGAGATGGCGGGGGGGAAAAACATTCAGTACTTC. Translating gives CASSQEMAGGKNIQYF.